This paragraph reports one T cell receptor (beta chain). What it binds is unknown. The data were taken from a study of CXCR3-negative and CXCR3-positive naive CD8 T cells. The length of the CDR3 is 13 residues. Germline V gene sequence: CDR1 SGHRS, CDR2 YFSETQ. General study results and limits: Similar TRBV-TRBJ usage was seen in naive cells (both CXCR3-negative and CXCR3-positive), but memory cells differed. Comparably high diversity was seen in both naive subsets, and much lower diversity in memory CD8+ cells. The level of CXCR3 expression partially decreased after cryopreservation; the majority of assays used fresh PBMCs. Naive subsets had comparable surface CD5, so TRB CDR3 properties gauged TCR strength.

Researchers prepared the TRB cDNA libraries using 5' RACE with UMI labels. TCRdb re-called the 5' RACE reads and shows each CDR3 protein once, DNA omitted. Recorded for this sample: approximately 40,000 distinct CDR3 sequences. The chain is built from TRBV5-1 and TRBJ2-1. The sequenced sample was memory CD8+ T cells from blood. This TCR derives from a human donor in good health. Some clones in this sample may be carry-over from other donors' samples. The CDR3 loop is CASSLELWNEQFF.